Given below is one T cell receptor beta chain in context. These data originate in a study of blood T cell repertoires in COVID-19. Study-wide context: Material from acute and convalescent COVID-19 was sourced from the United States, Italy and Spain. In each case, the material was cDNA or gDNA derived from T cells, B-cell-depleted T cells, or PBMCs.

This table comes from immunoSEQ multiplex PCR, and its TCRdb copy is limited to in-frame clones, with some not included. The sample shows some 150,000 clones, approximately 90% of them seen only once. The CDR3 is 13 amino acids. Germline lookup yields CDR1 SGDLS and CDR2 YYNGEE. V dropped 3 bases and J dropped 4 bases, with 9 bases sitting between them. Recruits, aged roughly 18 to 89 years, lived in 24 US areas. Self-reported history from a screening survey and questionnaire set each donor's cohort. This sequence joins TRBV9 and TRBJ2-3, with D possibly being TRBD1 (5 bases). The receptor was isolated from a man over 45 who had recovered from COVID-19. The sequenced material came from PBMCs or T cells enriched from blood (not recorded which). The DNA for the CDR3 is TGTGCCAGCAGCGAGGCAGGGCCAGATACGCAGTATTTT. Amino acids: CASSEAGPDTQYF.